The present TCR beta chain was sequenced within a study of blood T cell repertoires in COVID-19. In germline, CDR1 is SGHRS, CDR2 YFSETQ. This CDR3 spans 14 amino acids. With V trimmed by 5 bases and J by 6 bases, 5 bases remained unmatched. The method was immunoSEQ multiplex PCR; TCRdb's version includes in-frame clones alone and lacks a portion of them. The sample contains under 200,000 clones, roughly nine tenths of which appear only once. V gene TRBV5-1 combines with J gene TRBJ2-3; 11 bases line up with TRBD2. Sequences were obtained from peripheral blood. The TCR sequence derives from a woman older than 75 in a cohort sampled during active or convalescent COVID-19. The CDR3 DNA follows: TGCGCCAGCAGACAGACTAGCGGGGAGGATACGCAGTATTTT. Amino acid sequence: CASRQTSGEDTQYF. Using reference TRBV5-1 and TRBJ2-3 for the parts outside the CDR3, the full variable domain is KAGVTQTPRYLIKTRGQQVTLSCSPISGHRSVSWYQQTPGQGLQFLFEYFSETQRNKGNFPGRFSGRQFSNSRSEMNVSTLELGDSALYLCASRQTSGEDTQYFGPGTRLTVL.